This T cell receptor (beta chain) was captured by sequencing in a study of cytomegalovirus exposure and HLA in healthy donors. Notes on the study in general: Solely CMV serostatus was available to characterize immune exposure.

Use of 60 Vbeta and 13 Jbeta primers characterized the PCR. TCRdb's copy holds only in-frame clones and misses some; the assay was immunoSEQ multiplex PCR. The table records approximately 110,000 clones, around 80% of them present only once. Healthy people donating bone marrow made up the donors. Details on this clone: Its antigen is not identified.

The receptor comes from a man aged 45-65 years in good health and CMV-seronegative. Input material: PBMCs.

The CDR3 sequence: CASSIGAGHEQFF. CDR3 DNA: TGTGCCAGTAGTATTGGGGCGGGACATGAGCAGTTCTTC. The V and J genes are TRBV19 and TRBJ2-1, with a possible D match to TRBD2 (6 bases). V was pared by 3 bases and J by 8 bases, with 11 bases between. The germline V gene has CDR1 LNHDA and CDR2 SQIVND (reference sequence). CDR3 length: 13 amino acids.